The text below deals with one T cell receptor (beta chain). Authors' processing steps: Amplification of reference gene primers was used by the study to estimate nucleated cell counts. The table came from immunoSEQ multiplex PCR; TCRdb's copy has only in-frame clones and leaves some out. V and J calls and clone size follow that table, whereas D and trimming were derived from the DNA. This sample yields roughly 200,000 clones, of which approximately 86% are seen a single time; less than 3.5% belongs to the top ten. The data are from a study of blood T cell repertoires in COVID-19. Study details: From the United States, Italy and Spain came samples of acute and convalescent COVID-19.

V was cut by 5 bases and J by 6 bases, with 18 bases left in between. The germline gives CDR1 SGHNT, CDR2 YYREEE (reference sequence). The length of the CDR3 is 16 residues. Specimen: peripheral blood. This sequence originates from a man in his forties or fifties with active or convalescent COVID-19. The chain joins TRBV5-4 to TRBJ1-6; D is perhaps TRBD1 (6 bases). CDR3 DNA: TGTGCCAGCAGGCAGAATACCGGGACAATTAATTCACCCCTCCACTTT. It yields the protein CASRQNTGTINSPLHF.